Each of the 5 T cell receptor beta chains below was sequenced from the same sample in a study of radiotherapy plus CTLA-4 blockade in lung cancer. Profiled with immunoSEQ multiplex PCR; TCRdb holds only in-frame clones, not every one. The table has about 120,000 clones, approximately 90% seen once. Sequencing used peripheral blood, obtained from a patient treated with radiotherapy plus ipilimumab. Receptors originate from a human donor with non-small cell lung cancer that progressed on radiotherapy plus ipilimumab.

This chain connects TRBV6-6 to TRBJ1-2; D uncertain. From germline, CDR1 is MNHNY and CDR2 SVGAGI (reference sequence). V dropped 2 bases and J dropped 0 bases, with 7 bases sitting between them. This CDR3 region has 14 residues. The CDR3 protein is CASSYQQPNYGYTF. Written as DNA, the CDR3 is TGTGCCAGCAGTTACCAACAGCCTAACTATGGCTACACCTTC.

This chain's CDR3 is CASTVYRGATNTGYTF. CDR3 in DNA: TGTGCCAGTACGGTCTACAGGGGGGCGACCAACACTGGCTACACCTTC. The chain carries TRBV19 and TRBJ1-2; 8 positions agree with TRBD1. The germline V gene encodes CDR1 LNHDA and CDR2 SQIVND (reference sequence). V gave up 7 bases and J gave up 7 bases; unmatched junction bases: 17. This CDR3 contains 16 residues.

This rearrangement joins TRBV9 to TRBJ2-1; 9 bases agree with TRBD1. This CDR3 is built from 15 residues. Losses at the gene ends were 0 bases for V and 3 bases for J; bases not matched to a gene: 1. Germline-derived CDR1 and CDR2 are SGDLS and YYNGEE. The CDR3 loop is CASSVGQGGYNEQFF. DNA of the CDR3: TGTGCCAGCAGCGTAGGACAGGGGGGCTACAATGAGCAGTTCTTC.

Only one count was recorded for this clone. CDR3 sequence: CASSLRTGSETQYF. The CDR3 region has the DNA TGTGCCAGCAGCTTGAGGACAGGGTCGGAGACCCAGTACTTC. This chain uses TRBV7-9 with TRBJ2-5, with 8 bases lining up with TRBD1. The CDR3 length is 14 residues. V gave up 3 bases and J gave up 5 bases; unmatched junction bases: 5. Germline lookup yields CDR1 SEHNR and CDR2 FQNEAQ (reference sequence).

As regards this clone: Other DNA sequences in this specimen translate into the identical CDR3. V is TRBV18 and J is TRBJ1-2, with D perhaps TRBD1 (5 bases). The germline CDR1 and CDR2 sequences are KGHSH and LQKENI. Trimming cost V 4 bases and J 0 bases, with 9 bases left between them. The CDR3 is 14 residues long. CDR3 sequence (DNA): TGTGCCAGCTCACGGCAGACAGCTAACTATGGCTACACCTTC. This sequence encodes CASSRQTANYGYTF.